This T cell receptor (beta chain) was observed in a study of T cell repertoires in cytomegalovirus infection. The ends lost 3 bases at V and 0 bases at J; junction bases unmatched: 5. The CDR3 spans 15 residues. Germline CDR1 DFQATT, CDR2 SNEGSKA (reference sequence). TCRdb analysed the reads with MiXCR anew, one entry per CDR3 protein. The sample holds about 530,000 distinct CDR3 sequences; roughly 29% are singletons and the top ten take about 13%. In its sample, this clonotype was seen a few times. The gene calls are TRBV20-1 and TRBJ2-1, with 7 positions matching TRBD2. The sequenced sample was PBMCs. The receptor was derived from a human donor in good health (CMV status not recorded). Some clones in this sample may be carry-over from other donors' samples. The CDR3 DNA reads as TGCAGTGCTAGTCCGGCGGGAGTCTCCTACAATGAGCAGTTCTTC. Protein: CSASPAGVSYNEQFF.